This paragraph reports one T cell receptor (beta chain). This clonotype has a count of ten or more. The specificity of this receptor is unknown. No clone much larger than this one lies a single base away; base qualities are absent. In the ophthalmopathy patients, disease was moderately to severely active, with a Clinical Activity Score of 3 or more, a NOSPECS grade of 4 or more, and a duration of less than 3 months. Any patient with an uncontrolled infection, another autoimmune disease, pregnancy or lactation was excluded. Clinical symptoms, serum thyroxine and TRAb, thyroid ultrasound, and orbital computed tomography formed the basis for the diagnoses. PBMCs were separated from 10 ml of fresh peripheral blood using Ficoll-Paque density gradient centrifugation. Trizol reagent was used to extract total RNA, and RNA quality was then checked on an Agilent 2100 Bioanalyzer. The sample belongs to a study of T cells in Graves' hyperthyroidism and ophthalmopathy (dated by TCRdb to the late 2010s). Some background on the complete study: Peripheral blood was sampled at the time of initial diagnosis, prior to any treatment. To identify distinguishing TCR V-J signatures, a discovery cohort of about 95 patients was used, comprising fewer than 45 with Graves' ophthalmopathy and 57 with stable Graves' hyperthyroidism. Whether ophthalmopathy could be predicted prospectively was tested in an independent validation cohort made up of about 18 hyperthyroidism patients plus 17 patients who later progressed to ophthalmopathy. The approximately 100 discovery patients were divided at random into training and test sets in a 7:3 ratio. In addition, the study compared T-cell repertoires in thyroid tissue and in blood from 6 or 7 Graves' hyperthyroidism patients. Once sampling was done, hyperthyroidism patients were given methimazole at a starting dose of 30 mg daily, whereas ophthalmopathy patients were given high-dose intravenous methylprednisolone. TCR Vbeta CDR3 sequencing of some 140 peripheral blood samples (about 45 ophthalmopathy, about 80 hyperthyroidism and some 17 progressor patients) is reported in the paper.

The investigation overall reported the following: Most expanded thyroid clonotypes (frequency above 0.001) were also detected in blood, suggesting blood repertoires may reflect thyroid immune responses. In cross-validation, a model built on a 13 V-J signature told ophthalmopathy apart from stable hyperthyroidism with approximately 90% sensitivity and about 81% specificity, and in testing the same model reached 80%/75%. Sample size was not statistically predetermined, and blinding of investigators to group allocation was not performed. In validation, progression to ophthalmopathy was predicted by the model with around 71% sensitivity and approximately 78% specificity, a median of around 6.5 months before onset.

The TCR beta CDR3 regions were amplified from RNA transcripts. For the first round of RT-PCR on the TCR CDR3, the HTBI primer set was used together with the Qiagen OneStep RT-PCR kit. Libraries were constructed in a second round of multiplex PCR, after which size selection and purification were carried out. Sequencing of the libraries was done on an Illumina HiSeq2000 using paired-end 100 bp reads. Turning to the authors' computational methods: SOAPnuke was used to process the raw data, throwing out any read that contained adapters or uncalled bases, had a mean Phred below 15, or lacked an exact constant-primer or identifier match. High-quality paired reads were merged with COPE v1.2.5, and unique nucleotide sequences were defined as clonotypes. MiTCR v1.1 was used to align clonotypes to the IMGT TRBV, TRBD and TRBJ reference segments. The analysis included only V-J combinations with a frequency above 0.0001, which together covered about 99% of the repertoires. The TCS score was defined as F50 (clonal expansion) divided by E x V (chaos), with BLOSUM62-based TCRdist calculated between CDR3 peptides within each V-J. Welch's t-statistics and random forest reduced approximately 520 V-J features to 10 to 15, which were used in a naive Bayes classifier (R e1071). TCRdb reworked the public reads: Q25 trimming with fastp, MiXCR clone assembly, productive beta chains retained. Under each unique CDR3 protein, matching rows form one entry showing the most common genes and DNA. The V and J calls reflect TCRdb's pipeline rather than the authors' work. The sample records about 610,000 distinct CDR3 sequences, around 15% of which are singletons. The biggest ten clones account for approximately 3.5% of the sample.

The CDR3 runs 14 residues from the cysteine to the phenylalanine. Only the CDR3 portion is preserved as DNA: 42 bases, with reading frame beginning at the first base. V loses 5 bases of germline sequence and J loses 4 bases, and the interval between the two ends is 14 bases. Looking up the germline V gene (reference sequence) yields CDR1 SEHNR and CDR2 FQNEAQ. The source is a woman aged 40 to 50 with Graves' ophthalmopathy. The sample was blood. The chain is made from TRBV7-9 and TRBJ1-1; TRBD1 might be the D gene, on 6 matching bases. CDR3 region: CASSLSQGTTEAFF. The DNA sequence is TGTGCCAGCAGCCTATCACAGGGAACCACTGAAGCTTTCTTT.